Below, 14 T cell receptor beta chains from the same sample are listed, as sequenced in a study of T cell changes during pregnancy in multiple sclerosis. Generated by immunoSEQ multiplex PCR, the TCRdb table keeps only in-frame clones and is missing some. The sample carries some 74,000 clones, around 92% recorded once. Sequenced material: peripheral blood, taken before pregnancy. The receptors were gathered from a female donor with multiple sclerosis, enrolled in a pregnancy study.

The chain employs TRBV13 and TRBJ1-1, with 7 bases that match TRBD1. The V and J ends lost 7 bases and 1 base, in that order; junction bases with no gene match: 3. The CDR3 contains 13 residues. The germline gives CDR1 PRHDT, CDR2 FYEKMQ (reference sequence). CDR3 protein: CASKTGRNTEAFF. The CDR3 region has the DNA TGTGCCAGCAAGACAGGGCGGAACACTGAAGCTTTCTTT. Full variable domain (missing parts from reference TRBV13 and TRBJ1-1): AAGVIQSPRHLIKEKRETATLKCYPIPRHDTVYWYQQGPGQDPQFLISFYEKMQSDKGSIPDRFSAQQFSDYHSELNMSSLELGDSALYFCASKTGRNTEAFFGQGTRLTVV.

Written as DNA, the CDR3 is TGTGCCAGCCGCAGCGGGAGGGCCAGCAATGAGCAGTTCTTC. Protein sequence: CASRSGRASNEQFF. The gene calls are TRBV28 and TRBJ2-1; 10 nucleotides agree with TRBD2. The CDR3 has 14 amino acids. Germline assignment: CDR1 MDHEN and CDR2 SYDVKM. Trimming took 8 bases from V and 6 from J; bases not matched to a gene: 7. The full variable domain, in which reference TRBV28 and TRBJ2-1 provide the parts outside the CDR3, is DVKVTQSSRYLVKRTGEKVFLECVQDMDHENMFWYRQDPGLGLRLIYFSYDVKMKEKGDIPEGYSVSREKKERFSLILESASTNQTSMYLCASRSGRASNEQFFGPGTRLTVL.

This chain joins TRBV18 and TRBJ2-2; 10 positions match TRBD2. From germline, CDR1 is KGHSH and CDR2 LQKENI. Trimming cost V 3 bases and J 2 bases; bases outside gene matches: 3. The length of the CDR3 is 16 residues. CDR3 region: CASSPLAGANTGELFF. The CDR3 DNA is TGTGCCAGCTCACCCCTAGCGGGAGCTAACACCGGGGAGCTGTTTTTT.

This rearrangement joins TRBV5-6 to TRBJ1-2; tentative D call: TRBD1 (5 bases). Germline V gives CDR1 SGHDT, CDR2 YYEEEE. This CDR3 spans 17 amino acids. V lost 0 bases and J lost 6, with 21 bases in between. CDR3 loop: CASSLGQTFSYFHGYTF. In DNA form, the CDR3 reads TGTGCCAGCAGCTTGGGACAGACTTTTTCCTACTTCCATGGCTACACCTTC.

CDR3 coding DNA: TGCGCCAGCAGTGATAGGGAGTTGAATAGGACCGGGGAGCTGTTTTTT. As protein: CASSDRELNRTGELFF. V is TRBV10-1 and J is TRBJ2-2; D perhaps matches TRBD2 (5 bases). The germline V gene has CDR1 WNHNN and CDR2 SYGVQD (reference sequence). Trimming pared 3 bases from V and 5 bases from J, leaving 16 bases between. CDR3 length equals 16 residues.

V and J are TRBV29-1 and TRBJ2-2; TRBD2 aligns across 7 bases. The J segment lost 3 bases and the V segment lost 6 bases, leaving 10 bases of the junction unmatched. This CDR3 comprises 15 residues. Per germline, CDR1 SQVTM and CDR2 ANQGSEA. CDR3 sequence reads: CSVRGRGGDTGELFF. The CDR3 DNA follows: TGCAGCGTCCGGGGGAGGGGAGGGGACACCGGGGAGCTGTTTTTT.

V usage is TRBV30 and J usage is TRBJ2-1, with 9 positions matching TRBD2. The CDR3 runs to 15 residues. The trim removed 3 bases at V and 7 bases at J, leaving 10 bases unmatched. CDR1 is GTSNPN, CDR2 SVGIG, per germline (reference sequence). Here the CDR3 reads CAWRVLAGVGNEQFF. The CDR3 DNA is TGTGCCTGGAGGGTCTTAGCGGGAGTAGGGAATGAGCAGTTCTTC. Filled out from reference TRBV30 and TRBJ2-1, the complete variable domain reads SQTIHQWPATLVQPVGSPLSLECTVEGTSNPNLYWYRQAAGRGLQLLFYSVGIGQISSEVPQNLSASRPQDRQFILSSKKLLLSDSGFYLCAWRVLAGVGNEQFFGPGTRLTVL.

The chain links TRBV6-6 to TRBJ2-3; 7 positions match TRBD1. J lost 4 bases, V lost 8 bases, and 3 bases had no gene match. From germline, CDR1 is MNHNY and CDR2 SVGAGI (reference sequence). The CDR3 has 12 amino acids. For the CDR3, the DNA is TGTGCCAGCGGGGACAGCCCAGATACGCAGTATTTT. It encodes CASGDSPDTQYF.

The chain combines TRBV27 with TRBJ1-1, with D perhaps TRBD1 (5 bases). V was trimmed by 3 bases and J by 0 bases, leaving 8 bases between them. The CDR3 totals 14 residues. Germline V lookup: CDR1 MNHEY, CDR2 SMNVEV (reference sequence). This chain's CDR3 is CASSLEGMNTEAFF. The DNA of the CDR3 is TGTGCCAGCAGTTTGGAGGGGATGAACACTGAAGCTTTCTTT.

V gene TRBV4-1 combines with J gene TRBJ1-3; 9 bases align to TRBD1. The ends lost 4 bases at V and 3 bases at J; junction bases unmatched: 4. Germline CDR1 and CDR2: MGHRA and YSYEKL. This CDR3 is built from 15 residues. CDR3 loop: CASSPGTGSGNTIYF. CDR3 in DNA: TGCGCCAGCAGCCCGGGGACAGGGAGTGGAAACACCATATATTTT.

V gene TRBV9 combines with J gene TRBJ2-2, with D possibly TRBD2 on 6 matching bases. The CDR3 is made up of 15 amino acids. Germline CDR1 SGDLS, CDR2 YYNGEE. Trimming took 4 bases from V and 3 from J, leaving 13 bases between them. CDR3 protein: CASSRGGADTGELFF. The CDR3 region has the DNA TGTGCCAGCAGCAGGGGAGGTGCTGACACCGGGGAGCTGTTTTTT. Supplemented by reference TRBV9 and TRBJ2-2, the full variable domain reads DSGVTQTPKHLITATGQRVTLRCSPRSGDLSVYWYQQSLDQGLQFLIQYYNGEERAKGNILERFSAQQFPDLHSELNLSSLELGDSALYFCASSRGGADTGELFFGEGSRLTVL.

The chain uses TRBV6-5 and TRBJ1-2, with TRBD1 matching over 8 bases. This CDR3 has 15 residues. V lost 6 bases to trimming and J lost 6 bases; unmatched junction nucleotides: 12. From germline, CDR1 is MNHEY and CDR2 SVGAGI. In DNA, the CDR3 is TGTGCCAGCAGAACGAACACAGGGGGGAACAATGGCTACACCTTC. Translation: CASRTNTGGNNGYTF.

The CDR3 coding sequence is TGTGCCAGTAGAATTGGGGCAGGGGGGACTGAAGCTTTCTTT. Amino acid sequence: CASRIGAGGTEAFF. The gene calls are TRBV19 and TRBJ1-1; 7 bases map to TRBD1. Germline V gives CDR1 LNHDA, CDR2 SQIVND (reference sequence). CDR3 length: 14 residues. Trimming removed 6 bases from V and 5 bases from J; junction bases left unmatched: 9.

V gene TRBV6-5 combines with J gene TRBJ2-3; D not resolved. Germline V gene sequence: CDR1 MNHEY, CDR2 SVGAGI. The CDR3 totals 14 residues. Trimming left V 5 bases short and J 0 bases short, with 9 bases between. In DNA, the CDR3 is TGTGCCAGCAGTGGCGGCTCGAGCACAGATACGCAGTATTTT. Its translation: CASSGGSSTDTQYF.